Shown below are 21 T cell receptor beta chains from a single sample sequenced in a study of shared clonotypes between healthy human individuals. Generated by immunoSEQ multiplex PCR, the TCRdb table keeps only in-frame clones and is missing some. The profile shows 1.6 million or so clones, just under 99% of them singletons. The source material was naive CD4+ T cells sorted from blood. Described subset: CD45RA+ positively selected. The receptors derive from a man younger than 45 in good health.

This clone appeared once. The chain recombines TRBV29-1 with TRBJ2-3; 7 bases align to TRBD1. The CDR3 consists of 12 residues. Germline CDR1 reads SQVTM; CDR2 reads ANQGSEA. Trimming took 6 bases from V and 0 from J; bases not matched to a gene: 0. CDR3 sequence reads: CSVGQSTDTQYF. The CDR3 coding sequence is TGCAGCGTGGGACAGAGCACAGATACGCAGTATTTT.

This chain joins TRBV5-4 and TRBJ1-4; unclear D gene. CDR1 is SGHNT, CDR2 YYREEE, per germline (reference sequence). The CDR3 consists of 15 residues. V was clipped by 4 bases and J by 8 bases, with 18 bases between them. CDR3 amino acids: CASSRNGLRPEKLFF. In DNA, the CDR3 is TGTGCCAGCAGCCGTAATGGCCTCCGCCCCGAAAAACTGTTTTTT.

The chain couples TRBV5-4 to TRBJ1-1, with D maybe TRBD1 (6 bases). The germline gives CDR1 SGHNT, CDR2 YYREEE (reference sequence). The CDR3 spans 14 residues. Trimming pared 4 bases from V and 6 bases from J, leaving 16 bases between. As DNA, the CDR3 is TGTGCCAGCAGCGTGGCCCGTGAGGGGGCTGAAGCTTTCTTT. This codes for CASSVAREGAEAFF.

This sequence joins TRBV9 and TRBJ2-1; a possible D gene is TRBD2 (6 bases). V was shortened by 7 bases and J by 8 bases, with 22 bases between the two germline ends. The CDR3 is 15 amino acids. The germline V gene encodes CDR1 SGDLS and CDR2 YYNGEE. CDR3 loop: CASGPVGGIGYEQFF. As DNA, the CDR3 is TGTGCCAGCGGGCCCGTTGGGGGGATTGGCTATGAGCAGTTCTTC.

The chain combines TRBV7-8 with TRBJ2-1; weak D call: TRBD1 (7 bases). The CDR3 contains 16 residues. Germline V lookup: CDR1 SGHVS, CDR2 FQNEAQ. Deletions cut 5 bases from V and 1 base from J, with 15 bases between. The chain's CDR3 is CASSPRQGGSYNEQFF. The CDR3 region has the DNA TGTGCCAGCAGCCCTAGACAGGGAGGTTCCTACAATGAGCAGTTCTTC.

The chain combines TRBV19 with TRBJ2-1; 8 bases are shared with TRBD2. This CDR3 is 18 amino acids long. V lost 6 bases to trimming and J lost 0 bases; unmatched junction nucleotides: 13. From germline, CDR1 is LNHDA and CDR2 SQIVND (reference sequence). In DNA, the CDR3 is TGTGCCAGTAGCGGCCAGGGCAGGACTAGCTTCTCCTACAATGAGCAGTTCTTC. It encodes CASSGQGRTSFSYNEQFF.

The V gene is TRBV10-2, the J gene TRBJ2-7, with 7 bases lining up with TRBD2. The germline CDR1 and CDR2 sequences are WSHSY and SAAADI. With V trimmed by 3 bases and J by 1 base, 6 bases remained unmatched. The CDR3 sequence is 15 residues long. CDR3: CASSELVGGSYEQYF. CDR3 DNA sequence: TGCGCCAGCAGTGAATTGGTGGGAGGGTCCTACGAGCAGTACTTC.

A few counts support this clone. The same CDR3 is also encoded by other DNA sequences in this sample. V gene TRBV9 combines with J gene TRBJ2-1; TRBD2 might be the D (6 bases). The CDR3 is 15 residues long. The V end lost 0 bases, the J end lost 3 bases, and 10 bases lay between the germline ends. Per germline, CDR1 SGDLS and CDR2 YYNGEE. CDR3 in DNA: TGTGCCAGCAGCGTAGCGGGAGATTTCTACAATGAGCAGTTCTTC. Protein sequence: CASSVAGDFYNEQFF.

In its sample, this clone was seen a few times. Other nucleotide sequences from this sample produce the same CDR3. The chain uses TRBV28 and TRBJ2-1; no definite D call. Germline CDR1 is MDHEN and CDR2 is SYDVKM. The CDR3 runs to 11 residues. The ends were cut back, 1 base at V and 5 bases at J, with 0 bases in the middle. CDR3 region: CASSLYNEQFF. The CDR3 DNA is TGTGCCAGCAGTTTATACAATGAGCAGTTCTTC.

The chain uses TRBV5-7 and TRBJ2-7; 7 bases align to TRBD1. TRBV5-7 is designated an ORF whose function remains uncertain. CDR3 length equals 15 residues. J was trimmed by 3 bases and V by 4 bases; bases with no gene match: 10. CDR3 nucleotide sequence: TGTGCCAGCAGCGTAACAGGGGAGAGCGGCTACGAGCAGTACTTC. Its protein is CASSVTGESGYEQYF.

The chain recombines TRBV12-5 with TRBJ2-5; D is uncertain. The J call is uncertain, as TRBJ2-7 better fits the DNA end. The CDR3 is made up of 12 amino acids. Germline V gene data show CDR1 as LGHNT and CDR2 as FRNRAP. CDR3 coding DNA: TGTGCTAGTGGTCTCGGATACTACGAGCAGTACTTC. Its protein is CASGLGYYEQYF.

The chain recombines TRBV6-5 with TRBJ2-7, with D possibly TRBD2 on 6 matching bases. The germline V gene encodes CDR1 MNHEY and CDR2 SVGAGI. There are 12 residues in the CDR3. V was pared by 1 base and J by 9 bases, with 10 bases between. The CDR3: CASSYFGGGQYF. The CDR3 DNA follows: TGTGCCAGCAGTTACTTCGGGGGTGGGCAGTACTTC.

This clone came up once. J is TRBJ2-7 and V is TRBV10-3; 9 nucleotides align to TRBD1. Germline V CDR1 and CDR2: ENHRY, SYGVKD. V was clipped by 4 bases and J by 4 bases; unmatched bases: 11. The CDR3 covers 16 residues. CDR3 DNA: TGTGCCATCAGTGGAAGAGGGACAGGGAGTGGGTACGAGCAGTACTTC. It is translated as CAISGRGTGSGYEQYF.

The chain carries TRBV4-3 and TRBJ1-4; 8 nucleotides align to TRBD1. In germline, CDR1 is LGHNA, CDR2 YSLEER. V shed 1 base and J 5 bases; nucleotides not matched to a gene: 6. The CDR3 is made up of 16 amino acids. The CDR3 DNA reads TGCGCCAGCAGCCAAGGAACGGGACAGGTGAATGAAAAACTGTTTTTT. It codes for CASSQGTGQVNEKLFF.

The chain carries TRBV5-1 and TRBJ2-5, with 9 bases fitting TRBD1. Germline CDR1 reads SGHRS; CDR2 reads YFSETQ. The V and J ends lost 0 bases and 5 bases, in that order; junction bases with no gene match: 2. This CDR3 has 14 amino acids. CDR3: CASSLADRGETQYF. The DNA for the CDR3 is TGCGCCAGCAGCTTGGCGGACAGGGGTGAGACCCAGTACTTC.

The V call is TRBV28, the J call TRBJ1-2, with 8 bases that match TRBD1. This CDR3 spans 15 amino acids. The V gene's germline CDR1 is MDHEN and CDR2 SYDVKM. Trimming cost V 6 bases and J 6 bases; bases outside gene matches: 12. The DNA for the CDR3 is TGTGCCAGCAGCACACCCAGGGGGCAGGTGGATGGCTACACCTTC. It translates to CASSTPRGQVDGYTF.

The chain links TRBV28 to TRBJ2-5, with 9 positions matching TRBD1. The CDR3 runs 16 residues. Germline assignment: CDR1 MDHEN and CDR2 SYDVKM. V shed 5 bases, J shed 5 bases, and the junction held 12 bases outside the gene matches. CDR3 sequence (DNA): TGTGCCAGCAGTCCAATATTACAGGGGGCAGGGGAGACCCAGTACTTC. Protein product: CASSPILQGAGETQYF.

This sequence joins TRBV13 and TRBJ2-3; possibly TRBD1 or TRBD2 for D (6 bases each). Germline CDR1 reads PRHDT; CDR2 reads FYEKMQ (reference sequence). The CDR3 sequence is 16 residues long. V dropped 5 bases and J dropped 1 base, with 16 bases sitting between them. CDR3 region: CASSPSLGGGTDTQYF. The CDR3 bases are TGTGCCAGCAGCCCAAGCCTGGGGGGCGGCACAGATACGCAGTATTTT.

The J gene is TRBJ1-1, the V gene TRBV27, with D maybe TRBD1 (5 bases). The CDR3 has 15 residues. Per germline, CDR1 MNHEY and CDR2 SMNVEV (reference sequence). The germline V and J ends were trimmed by 0 bases and 4 bases, with 12 bases remaining between them. CDR3 region: CASSLSMGDGTEAFF. Written as DNA, the CDR3 is TGTGCCAGCAGTTTATCGATGGGGGACGGCACTGAAGCTTTCTTT.

The CDR3 nucleotides read TGTGCCAGCTCACCTCAACAGATCGTGAACACTGAAGCTTTCTTT. Its translation is CASSPQQIVNTEAFF. V and J are TRBV18 and TRBJ1-1; D is undetermined. The length of the CDR3 is 15 residues. Germline V gene data show CDR1 as KGHSH and CDR2 as LQKENI. Trimming took 3 bases from V and 0 from J, leaving 11 bases between them.

The rearrangement joins TRBV28 to TRBJ2-7; D possibly corresponds to TRBD2 (5 bases). CDR3 size: 12 residues. From germline, CDR1 is MDHEN and CDR2 SYDVKM. V shed 11 bases and J shed 3 bases, with 14 bases lying between them. The CDR3 sequence is CAVGNDYYEQYF. The CDR3 DNA follows: TGTGCCGTCGGGAATGATTACTACGAGCAGTACTTC.